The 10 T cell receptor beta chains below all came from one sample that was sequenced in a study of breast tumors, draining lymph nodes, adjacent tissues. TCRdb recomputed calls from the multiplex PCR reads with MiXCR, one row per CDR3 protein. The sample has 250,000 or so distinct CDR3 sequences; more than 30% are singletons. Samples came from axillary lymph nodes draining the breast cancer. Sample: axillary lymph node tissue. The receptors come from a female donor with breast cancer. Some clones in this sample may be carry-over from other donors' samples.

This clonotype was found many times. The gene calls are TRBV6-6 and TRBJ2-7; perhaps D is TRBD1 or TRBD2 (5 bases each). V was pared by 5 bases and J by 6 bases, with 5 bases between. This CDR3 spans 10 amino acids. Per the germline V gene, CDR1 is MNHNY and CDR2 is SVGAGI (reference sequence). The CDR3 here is CASSGTEQYF. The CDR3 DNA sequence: TGTGCCAGCAGTGGGACCGAGCAGTACTTC.

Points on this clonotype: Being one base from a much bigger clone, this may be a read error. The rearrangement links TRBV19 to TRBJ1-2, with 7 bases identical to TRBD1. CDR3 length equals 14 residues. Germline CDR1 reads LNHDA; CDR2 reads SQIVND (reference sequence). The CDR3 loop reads CASSARGTDYGYAF. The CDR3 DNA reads TGTGCCAGTAGTGCGCGGGGGACAGACTATGGCTACGCCTTC.

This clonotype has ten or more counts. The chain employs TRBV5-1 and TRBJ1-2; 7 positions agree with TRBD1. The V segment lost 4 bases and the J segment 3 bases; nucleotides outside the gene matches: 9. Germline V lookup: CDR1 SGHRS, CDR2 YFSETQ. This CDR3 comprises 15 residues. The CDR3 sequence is CASSKSTGLDYGYTF. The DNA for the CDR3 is TGCGCCAGCAGCAAGTCGACAGGGTTGGACTATGGCTACACCTTC.

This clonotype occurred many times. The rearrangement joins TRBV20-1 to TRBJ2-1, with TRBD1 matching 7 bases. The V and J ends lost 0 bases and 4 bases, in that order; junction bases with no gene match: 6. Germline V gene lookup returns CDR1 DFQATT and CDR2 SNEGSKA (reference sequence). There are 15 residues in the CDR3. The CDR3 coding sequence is TGCAGTGCTAGAGATAGTTTGACAGGGTACAATGAGCAGTTCTTC. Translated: CSARDSLTGYNEQFF.

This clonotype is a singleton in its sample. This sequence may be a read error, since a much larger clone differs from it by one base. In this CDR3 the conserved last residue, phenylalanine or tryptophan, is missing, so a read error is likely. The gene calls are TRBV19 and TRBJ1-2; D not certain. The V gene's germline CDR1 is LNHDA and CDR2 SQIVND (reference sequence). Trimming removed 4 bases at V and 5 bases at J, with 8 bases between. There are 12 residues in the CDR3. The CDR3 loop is CASSTRKYGYTL. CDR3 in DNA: TGTGCCAGTAGTACAAGGAAGTATGGCTACACCCTC.

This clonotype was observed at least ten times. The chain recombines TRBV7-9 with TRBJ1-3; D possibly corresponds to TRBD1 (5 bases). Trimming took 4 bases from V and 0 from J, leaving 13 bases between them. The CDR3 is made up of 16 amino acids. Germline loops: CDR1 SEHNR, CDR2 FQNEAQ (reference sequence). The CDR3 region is CASSSRQFLSGNTIYF. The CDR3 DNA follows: TGTGCCAGCAGCTCTCGACAGTTCCTCTCTGGAAACACCATATATTTT.

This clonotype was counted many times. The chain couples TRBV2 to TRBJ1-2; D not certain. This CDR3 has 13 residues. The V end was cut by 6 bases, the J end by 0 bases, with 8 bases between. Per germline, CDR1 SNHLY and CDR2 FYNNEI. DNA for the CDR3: TGTGCCAGCAGCTACACTGCTAACTATGGCTACACCTTC. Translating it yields CASSYTANYGYTF.

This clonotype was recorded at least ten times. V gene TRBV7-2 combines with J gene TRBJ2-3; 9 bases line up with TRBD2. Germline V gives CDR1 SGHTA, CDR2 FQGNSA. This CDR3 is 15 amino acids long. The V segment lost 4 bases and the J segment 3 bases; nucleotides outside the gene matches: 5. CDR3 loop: CASSSAGGGTDTQYF. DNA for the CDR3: TGTGCCAGCAGCTCAGCGGGAGGTGGGACAGATACGCAGTATTTT.

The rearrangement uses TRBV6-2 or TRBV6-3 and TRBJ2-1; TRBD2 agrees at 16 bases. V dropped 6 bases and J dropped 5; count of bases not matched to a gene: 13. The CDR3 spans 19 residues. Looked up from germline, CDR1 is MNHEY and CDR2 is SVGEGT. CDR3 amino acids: CASRKTPGLAGGLHNEQFF. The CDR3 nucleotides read TGTGCCAGCAGGAAAACGCCGGGACTAGCGGGAGGGCTACACAATGAGCAGTTCTTC.

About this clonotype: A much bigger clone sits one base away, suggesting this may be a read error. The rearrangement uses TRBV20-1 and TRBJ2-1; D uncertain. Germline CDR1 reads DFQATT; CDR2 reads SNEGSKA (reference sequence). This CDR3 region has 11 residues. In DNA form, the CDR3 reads TGCAGTGCGTTGGTTCCCAATGAGCAGTCCTTC. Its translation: CSALVPNEQSF.